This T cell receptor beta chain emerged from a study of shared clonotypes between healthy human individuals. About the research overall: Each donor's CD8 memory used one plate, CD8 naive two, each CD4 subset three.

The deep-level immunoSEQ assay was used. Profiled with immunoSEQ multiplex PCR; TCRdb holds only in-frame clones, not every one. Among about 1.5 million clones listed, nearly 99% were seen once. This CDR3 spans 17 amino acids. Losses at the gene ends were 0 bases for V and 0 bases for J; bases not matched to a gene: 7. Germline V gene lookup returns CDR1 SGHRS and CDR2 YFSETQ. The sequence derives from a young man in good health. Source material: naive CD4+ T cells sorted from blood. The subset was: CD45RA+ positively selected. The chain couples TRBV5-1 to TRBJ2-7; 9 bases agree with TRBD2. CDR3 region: CASSLGRGLADSYEQYF. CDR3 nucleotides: TGCGCCAGCAGCTTGGGACGGGGACTAGCAGACTCCTACGAGCAGTACTTC.